The 7 T cell receptor beta chains below were found in one sample sequenced in a study of control samples from healthy donors and cancer patients. Assay used: immunoSEQ multiplex PCR; TCRdb lists only in-frame clones, some missing. The profile shows 63,000 or so clones, about 87% of them singletons. The sequenced material came from blood. These receptor sequences come from a man aged 50-60 years in good health.

The CDR3 DNA reads TGTGCCACCCTCAGGAGGACAGGGGGCACTGAAGCTTTCTTT. It translates to CATLRRTGGTEAFF. V is TRBV28 and J is TRBJ1-1; 10 nucleotides agree with TRBD1. The V gene's germline CDR1 is MDHEN and CDR2 SYDVKM. CDR3 size: 14 residues. V lost 10 bases to trimming and J lost 4 bases; unmatched junction nucleotides: 9.

The chain uses TRBV18 and TRBJ1-2; 9 nucleotides align to TRBD1. The V gene end was trimmed by 3 bases and the J gene end by 7 bases; junction bases not matched to a gene: 12. Per germline, CDR1 KGHSH and CDR2 LQKENI. The CDR3 is 16 amino acids. CDR3 bases: TGTGCCAGCTCACCCCTAAGGGACAGGGCCTTAGGTGGCTACACCTTC. It is translated as CASSPLRDRALGGYTF.

The chain is built from TRBV5-1 and TRBJ2-3; TRBD2 agrees at 13 bases. In germline, CDR1 is SGHRS, CDR2 YFSETQ. This CDR3 has 16 residues. Unmatched junction bases numbered 7, after V lost 4 bases and J lost 5 bases. The chain's CDR3 is CASSRGTSGAVDTQYF. In nucleotides, the CDR3 is TGCGCCAGCAGCCGGGGGACTAGCGGGGCCGTAGATACGCAGTATTTT.

This clone was detected only a few times. The V call is TRBV5-5, the J call TRBJ1-1; D unresolved. Deletions cut 0 bases from V and 4 bases from J, with 7 bases between. This CDR3 has 13 amino acids. Germline CDR1 is SGHKS and CDR2 is YYEKEE (reference sequence). CDR3 in amino acids: CASSLAGSTEAFF. CDR3 DNA: TGTGCCAGCAGCTTGGCGGGGAGCACTGAAGCTTTCTTT.

The chain recombines TRBV5-1 with TRBJ2-7, with 9 bases fitting TRBD1. The CDR3 consists of 15 residues. The V gene's germline CDR1 is SGHRS and CDR2 YFSETQ. V gave up 9 bases and J gave up 5 bases; unmatched junction bases: 15. CDR3: CANITRDRVSDEQYF. Here the CDR3 DNA reads TGCGCCAACATCACCCGGGACAGGGTCAGCGACGAGCAGTACTTC.

The chain uses TRBV9 and TRBJ1-4, with D possibly TRBD1 on 5 matching bases. Germline CDR1 and CDR2: SGDLS and YYNGEE. The CDR3 covers 13 residues. Trimming pared 3 bases from V and 5 bases from J, leaving 8 bases between. The CDR3 DNA sequence: TGTGCCAGCAGCGGACAGCAGAATGAAAAACTGTTTTTT. Translation: CASSGQQNEKLFF.

The rearrangement joins TRBV27 to TRBJ1-2, with D possibly being TRBD1 (6 bases). V lost 0 bases, J lost 4 bases, and 21 bases lay in between. This CDR3 comprises 18 residues. Looked up from germline, CDR1 is MNHEY and CDR2 is SMNVEV (reference sequence). The DNA of the CDR3 is TGTGCCAGCAGTTTATCATCTCGGGGGGGCACAGGGTTCTATGGCTACACCTTC. It yields the protein CASSLSSRGGTGFYGYTF.